This TCR beta chain was recorded in a study of cytomegalovirus exposure and HLA in healthy donors. The method was immunoSEQ multiplex PCR; TCRdb's version includes in-frame clones alone and lacks a portion of them. The sample yields approximately 99,000 clones, over 75% seen once. CDR3 size: 12 residues. Trimming removed 2 bases at V and 5 bases at J, with 6 bases between. Germline V gives CDR1 MNHNS, CDR2 SASEGT. General study findings and limits: The authors confirmed in vitro that three CMV-associated chains were specific for CMV antigens. Some public TCRs appeared in many individuals, while most sequences were rare.

This clone was seen just once. Antigen: not known. Sequences were obtained from PBMCs. The chain recombines TRBV6-1 with TRBJ1-1; D gene unclear. The receptor's source is a woman aged 18-29 years in good health and CMV-seronegative. The CDR3 DNA sequence: TGTGCCAGCAGTGAACCCCATACTGAAGCTTTCTTT. It yields the protein CASSEPHTEAFF.